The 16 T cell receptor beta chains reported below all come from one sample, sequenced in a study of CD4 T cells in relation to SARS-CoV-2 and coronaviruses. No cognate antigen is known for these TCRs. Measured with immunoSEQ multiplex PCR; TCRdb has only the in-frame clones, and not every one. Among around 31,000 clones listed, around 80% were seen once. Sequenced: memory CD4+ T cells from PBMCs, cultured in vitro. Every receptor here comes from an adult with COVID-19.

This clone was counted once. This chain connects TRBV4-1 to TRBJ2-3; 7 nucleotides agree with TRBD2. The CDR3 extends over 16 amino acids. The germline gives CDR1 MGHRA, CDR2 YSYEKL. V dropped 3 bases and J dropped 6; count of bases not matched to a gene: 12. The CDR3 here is CASSHGLVVFTDTQYF. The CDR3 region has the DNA TGCGCCAGCAGCCATGGACTAGTCGTTTTTACGGATACGCAGTATTTT.

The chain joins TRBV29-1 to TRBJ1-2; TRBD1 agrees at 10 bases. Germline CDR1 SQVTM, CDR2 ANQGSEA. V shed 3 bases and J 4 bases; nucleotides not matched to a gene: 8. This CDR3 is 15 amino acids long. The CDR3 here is CSVEGRDRGPYGYTF. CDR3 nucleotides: TGCAGCGTTGAGGGACGGGACAGGGGACCCTATGGCTACACCTTC.

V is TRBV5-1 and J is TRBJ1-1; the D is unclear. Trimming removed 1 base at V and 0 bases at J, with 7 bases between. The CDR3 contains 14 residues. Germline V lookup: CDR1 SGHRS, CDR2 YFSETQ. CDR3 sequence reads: CASSLRQLNTEAFF. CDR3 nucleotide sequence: TGCGCCAGCAGCTTGCGTCAGCTGAACACTGAAGCTTTCTTT. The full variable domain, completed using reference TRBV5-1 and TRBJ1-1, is KAGVTQTPRYLIKTRGQQVTLSCSPISGHRSVSWYQQTPGQGLQFLFEYFSETQRNKGNFPGRFSGRQFSNSRSEMNVSTLELGDSALYLCASSLRQLNTEAFFGQGTRLTVV.

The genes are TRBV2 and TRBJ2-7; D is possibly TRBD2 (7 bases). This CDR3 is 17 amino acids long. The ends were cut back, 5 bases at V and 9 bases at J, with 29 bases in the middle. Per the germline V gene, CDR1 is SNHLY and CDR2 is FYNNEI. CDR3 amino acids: CASSTPGGHGSYEWQYF. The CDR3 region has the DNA TGTGCCAGCAGTACGCCGGGGGGACACGGCTCCTACGAGTGGCAGTACTTC.

The CDR3 bases are TGTGCCAGCAGCTTAGGATCGAGACTAGCGGGAAGCACCTACAATGAGCAGTTCTTC. Translated, it gives CASSLGSRLAGSTYNEQFF. This chain connects TRBV11-2 to TRBJ2-1, with TRBD2 identical over 11 bases. The CDR3 contains 19 residues. The V gene's germline CDR1 is SGHAT and CDR2 FQNNGV. The V gene end was trimmed by 1 base and the J gene end by 2 bases; junction bases not matched to a gene: 10.

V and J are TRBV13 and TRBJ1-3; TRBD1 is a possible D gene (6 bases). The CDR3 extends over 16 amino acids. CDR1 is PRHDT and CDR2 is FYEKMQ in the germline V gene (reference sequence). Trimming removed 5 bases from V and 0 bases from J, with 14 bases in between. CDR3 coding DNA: TGTGCCAGCAGCATGGGGGGGCAGGACTCTGGAAACACCATATATTTT. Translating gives CASSMGGQDSGNTIYF.

CDR3 loop: CASSLSSLKDTF. CDR3 DNA sequence: TGTGCCAGCAGCTTAAGTTCCCTGAAGGACACCTTC. The J gene is TRBJ1-2, the V gene TRBV5-6; no reliable D call. This CDR3 spans 12 amino acids. V gave up 2 bases and J gave up 12 bases, with 14 bases separating them. CDR1 and CDR2 (germline): SGHDT, YYEEEE.

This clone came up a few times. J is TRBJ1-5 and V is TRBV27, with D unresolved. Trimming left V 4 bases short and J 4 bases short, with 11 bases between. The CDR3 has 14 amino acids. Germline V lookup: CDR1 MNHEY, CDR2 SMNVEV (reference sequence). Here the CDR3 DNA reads TGTGCCAGCAGTTCGGGAGGTTGGAATCAGCCCCAGCATTTT. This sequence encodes CASSSGGWNQPQHF.

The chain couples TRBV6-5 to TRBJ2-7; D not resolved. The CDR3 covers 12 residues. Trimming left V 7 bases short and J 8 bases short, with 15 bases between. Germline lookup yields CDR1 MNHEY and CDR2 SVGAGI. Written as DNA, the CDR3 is TGTGCCAGCACCTCTGGGATCGGGCAGCAGTACTTC. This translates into CASTSGIGQQYF.

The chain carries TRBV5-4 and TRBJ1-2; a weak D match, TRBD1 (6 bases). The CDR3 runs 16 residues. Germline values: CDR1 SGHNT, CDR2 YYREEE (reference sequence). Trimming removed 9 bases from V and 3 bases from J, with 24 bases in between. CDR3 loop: CATVGGLGESDYGYTF. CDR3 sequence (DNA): TGTGCCACAGTAGGGGGACTAGGCGAATCCGACTATGGCTACACCTTC. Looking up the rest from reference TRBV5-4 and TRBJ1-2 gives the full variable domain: ETGVTQSPTHLIKTRGQQVTLRCSSQSGHNTVSWYQQALGQGPQFIFQYYREEENGRGNFPPRFSGLQFPNYSSELNVNALELDDSALYLCATVGGLGESDYGYTFGSGTRLTVV.

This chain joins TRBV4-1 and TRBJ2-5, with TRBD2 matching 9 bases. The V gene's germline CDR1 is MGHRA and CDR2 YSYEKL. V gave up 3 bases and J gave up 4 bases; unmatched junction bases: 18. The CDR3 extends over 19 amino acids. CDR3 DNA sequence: TGCGCCAGCAGCCATTCTTTCCCCGTGGTTAGCGGGAGACCAGAGACCCAGTACTTC. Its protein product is CASSHSFPVVSGRPETQYF.

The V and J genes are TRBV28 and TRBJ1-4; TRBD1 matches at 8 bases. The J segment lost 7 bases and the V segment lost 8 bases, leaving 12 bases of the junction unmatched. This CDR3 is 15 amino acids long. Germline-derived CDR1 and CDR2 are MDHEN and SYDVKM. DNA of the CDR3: TGTGCCAGCTCCCCGATGGACAGGGAGAGTGAAAAACTGTTTTTT. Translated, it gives CASSPMDRESEKLFF. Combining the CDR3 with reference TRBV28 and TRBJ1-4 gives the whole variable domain DVKVTQSSRYLVKRTGEKVFLECVQDMDHENMFWYRQDPGLGLRLIYFSYDVKMKEKGDIPEGYSVSREKKERFSLILESASTNQTSMYLCASSPMDRESEKLFFGSGTQLSVL.

The CDR3 here is CASSAFGQGTGNTIYF. CDR3 nucleotide sequence: TGTGCCAGCAGCGCCTTCGGACAGGGAACAGGAAACACCATATATTTT. The rearrangement uses TRBV9 and TRBJ1-3; 8 positions agree with TRBD1. The CDR3 runs 16 residues. V shed 3 bases and J 4 bases; nucleotides not matched to a gene: 9. From germline, CDR1 is SGDLS and CDR2 YYNGEE.

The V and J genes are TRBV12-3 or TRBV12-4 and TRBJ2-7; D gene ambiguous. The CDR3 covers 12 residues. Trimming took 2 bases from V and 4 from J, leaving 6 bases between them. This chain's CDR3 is CASSLSLYEQYF. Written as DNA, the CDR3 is TGTGCCAGCAGTTTAAGTCTTTACGAGCAGTACTTC.

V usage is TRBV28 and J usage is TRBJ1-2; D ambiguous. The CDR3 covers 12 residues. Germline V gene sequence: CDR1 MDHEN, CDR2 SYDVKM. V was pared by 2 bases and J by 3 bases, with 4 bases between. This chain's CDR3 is CASSLGYYGYTF. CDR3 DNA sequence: TGTGCCAGCAGTTTAGGTTACTATGGCTACACCTTC.

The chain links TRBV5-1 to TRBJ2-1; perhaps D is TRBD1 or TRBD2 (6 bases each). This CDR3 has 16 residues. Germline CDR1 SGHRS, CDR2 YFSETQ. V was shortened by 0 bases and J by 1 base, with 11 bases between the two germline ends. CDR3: CASSLATGGSYNEQFF. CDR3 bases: TGCGCCAGCAGCTTGGCGACAGGAGGGTCCTACAATGAGCAGTTCTTC.